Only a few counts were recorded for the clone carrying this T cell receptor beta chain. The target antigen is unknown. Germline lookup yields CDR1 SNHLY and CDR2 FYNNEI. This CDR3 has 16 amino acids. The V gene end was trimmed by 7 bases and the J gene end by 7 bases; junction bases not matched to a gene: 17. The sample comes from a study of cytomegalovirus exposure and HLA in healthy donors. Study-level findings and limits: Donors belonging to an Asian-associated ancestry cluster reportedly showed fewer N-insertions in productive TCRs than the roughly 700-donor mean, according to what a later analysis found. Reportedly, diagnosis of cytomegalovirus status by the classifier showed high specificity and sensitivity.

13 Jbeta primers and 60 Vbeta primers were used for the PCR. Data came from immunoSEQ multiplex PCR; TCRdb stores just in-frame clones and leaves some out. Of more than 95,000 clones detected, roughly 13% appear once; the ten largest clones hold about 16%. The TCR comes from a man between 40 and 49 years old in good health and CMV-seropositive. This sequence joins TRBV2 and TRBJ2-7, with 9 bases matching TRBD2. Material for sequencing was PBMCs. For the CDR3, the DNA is TGTGCCAGCATCATCCTAGCGGGATTCATTCCCCCAGAGCAGTACTTC. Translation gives CASIILAGFIPPEQYF.